This T cell receptor (beta chain) comes out of a study of T-cell reconstitution after alpha-beta-depleted transplantation in children. Unique molecular identifiers were incorporated into the prepared TCRbeta library. MiXCR, applied by TCRdb to the PCR reads, yields one record per CDR3 protein. In the table there are about 610,000 distinct CDR3 sequences, under 12% of which are singletons. Per the germline V gene, CDR1 is SGHTA and CDR2 is FQGNSA. V lost 5 bases and J lost 5, with 15 bases in between. The CDR3 has 14 amino acids. This clonotype was seen repeatedly, ten times or more. This receptor was taken from a human donor who donated a stem cell graft to a child with acute myeloid leukemia. The starting material was PBMCs from the stem cell graft donor, obtained from the stem cell graft. The chain is built from TRBV7-2 and TRBJ2-5; no reliable D call. CDR3 sequence: CASSTEAGRETQYF. CDR3 nucleotides: TGTGCCAGCAGCACCGAGGCTGGTAGGGAGACCCAGTACTTC.